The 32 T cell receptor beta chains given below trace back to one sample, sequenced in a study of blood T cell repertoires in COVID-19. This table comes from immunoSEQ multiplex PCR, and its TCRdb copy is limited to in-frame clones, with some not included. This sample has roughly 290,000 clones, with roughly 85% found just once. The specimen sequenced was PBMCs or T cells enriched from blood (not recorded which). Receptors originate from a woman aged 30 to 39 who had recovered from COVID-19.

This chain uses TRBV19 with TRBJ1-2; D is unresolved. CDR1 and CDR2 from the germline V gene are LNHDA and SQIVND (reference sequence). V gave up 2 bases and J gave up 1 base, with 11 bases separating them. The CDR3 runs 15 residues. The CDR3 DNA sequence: TGTGCCAGTAGTATATTCCCCCCGTATAACTATGGCTACACCTTC. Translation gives CASSIFPPYNYGYTF.

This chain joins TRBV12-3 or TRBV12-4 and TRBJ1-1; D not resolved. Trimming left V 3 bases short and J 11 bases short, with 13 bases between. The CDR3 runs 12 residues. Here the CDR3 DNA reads TGTGCCAGCAGTTTGAATACCCCCGGGGCTTTCTTT. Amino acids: CASSLNTPGAFF.

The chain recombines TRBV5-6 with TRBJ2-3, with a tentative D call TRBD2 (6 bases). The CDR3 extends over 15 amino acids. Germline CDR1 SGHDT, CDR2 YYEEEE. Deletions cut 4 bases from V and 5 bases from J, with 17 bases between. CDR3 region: CASSTIQRGGDTQYF. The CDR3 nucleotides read TGTGCCAGCAGCACCATCCAGAGGGGAGGAGATACGCAGTATTTT.

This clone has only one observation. For the CDR3, the DNA is TGTGCCAGCAGCGTCCTTGGCCGTCCCAACTATGGCTACACCTTC. Its translation: CASSVLGRPNYGYTF. V is TRBV9 and J is TRBJ1-2; D gene uncertain. V was pared by 2 bases and J by 2 bases, with 13 bases between. The CDR3 totals 15 residues. The germline gives CDR1 SGDLS, CDR2 YYNGEE.

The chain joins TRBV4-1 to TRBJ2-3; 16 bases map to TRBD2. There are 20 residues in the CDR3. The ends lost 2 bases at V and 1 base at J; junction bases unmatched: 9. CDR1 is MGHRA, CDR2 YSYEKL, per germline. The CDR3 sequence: CASSQPGLAGGRGRTDTQYF. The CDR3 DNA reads TGCGCCAGCAGCCAACCGGGACTAGCGGGAGGGCGGGGACGCACAGATACGCAGTATTTT.

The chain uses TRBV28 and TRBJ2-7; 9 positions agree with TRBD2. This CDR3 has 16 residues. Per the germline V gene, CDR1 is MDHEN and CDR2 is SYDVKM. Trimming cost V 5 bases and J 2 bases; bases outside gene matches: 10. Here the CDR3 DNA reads TGTGCCAGCAGTCAAGCTGGCGCGGGAGGGACCTACGAGCAGTACTTC. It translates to CASSQAGAGGTYEQYF.

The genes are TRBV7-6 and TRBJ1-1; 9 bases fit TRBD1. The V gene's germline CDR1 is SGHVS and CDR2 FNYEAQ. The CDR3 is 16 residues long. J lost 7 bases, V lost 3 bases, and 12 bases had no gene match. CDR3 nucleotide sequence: TGTGCCAGCAGCTTGGATGAGAGGACAGGGGTGGATGAAGCTTTCTTT. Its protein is CASSLDERTGVDEAFF.

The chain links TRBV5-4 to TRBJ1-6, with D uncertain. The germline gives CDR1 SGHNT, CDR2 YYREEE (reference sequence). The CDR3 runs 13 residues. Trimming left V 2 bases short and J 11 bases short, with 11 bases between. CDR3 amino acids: CASSLSGGAPLHF. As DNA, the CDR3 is TGTGCCAGCAGCTTATCTGGCGGGGCACCCCTCCACTTT.

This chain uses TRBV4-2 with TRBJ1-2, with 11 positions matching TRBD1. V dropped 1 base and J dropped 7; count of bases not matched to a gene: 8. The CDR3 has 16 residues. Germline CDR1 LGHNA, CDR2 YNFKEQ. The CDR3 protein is CASSQAGQGATSGYTF. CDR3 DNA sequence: TGTGCCAGCAGCCAAGCTGGACAGGGGGCGACCAGTGGCTACACCTTC.

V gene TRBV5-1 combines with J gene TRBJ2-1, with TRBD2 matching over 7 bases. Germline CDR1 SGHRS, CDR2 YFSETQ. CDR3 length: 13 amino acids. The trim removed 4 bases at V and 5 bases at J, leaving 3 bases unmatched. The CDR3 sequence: CASSEGLNNEQFF. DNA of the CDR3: TGCGCCAGCAGCGAGGGACTAAACAATGAGCAGTTCTTC.

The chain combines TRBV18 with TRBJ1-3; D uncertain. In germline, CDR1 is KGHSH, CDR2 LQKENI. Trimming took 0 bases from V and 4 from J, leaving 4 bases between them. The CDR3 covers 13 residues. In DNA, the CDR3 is TGTGCCAGCTCACCACCACACGGAAACACCATATATTTT. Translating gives CASSPPHGNTIYF.

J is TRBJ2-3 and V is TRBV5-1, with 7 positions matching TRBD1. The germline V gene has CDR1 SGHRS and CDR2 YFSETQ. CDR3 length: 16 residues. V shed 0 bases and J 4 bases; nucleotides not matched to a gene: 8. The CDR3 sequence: CASSLALIQGSDTQYF. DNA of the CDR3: TGCGCCAGCAGCTTGGCACTAATACAGGGGTCAGATACGCAGTATTTT.

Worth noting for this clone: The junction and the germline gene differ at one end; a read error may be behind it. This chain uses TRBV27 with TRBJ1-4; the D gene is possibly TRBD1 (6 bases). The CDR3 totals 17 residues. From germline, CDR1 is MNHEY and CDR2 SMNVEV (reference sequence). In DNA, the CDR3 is TGTGCCGGCAGAACAACAGGGTGGGGTGCAACTAATGAAAAACTGTTTTTT. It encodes CAGRTTGWGATNEKLFF.

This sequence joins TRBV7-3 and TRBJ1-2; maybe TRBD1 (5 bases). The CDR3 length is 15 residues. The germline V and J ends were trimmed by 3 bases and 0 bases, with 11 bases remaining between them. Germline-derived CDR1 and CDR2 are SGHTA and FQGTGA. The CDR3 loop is CASSFSGTSNYGYTF. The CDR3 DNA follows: TGTGCCAGCAGCTTTTCCGGGACTTCTAACTATGGCTACACCTTC. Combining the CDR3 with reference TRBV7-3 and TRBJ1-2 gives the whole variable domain GAGVSQTPSNKVTEKGKYVELRCDPISGHTALYWYRQSLGQGPEFLIYFQGTGAADDSGLPNDRFFAVRPEGSVSTLKIQRTERGDSAVYLCASSFSGTSNYGYTFGSGTRLTVV.

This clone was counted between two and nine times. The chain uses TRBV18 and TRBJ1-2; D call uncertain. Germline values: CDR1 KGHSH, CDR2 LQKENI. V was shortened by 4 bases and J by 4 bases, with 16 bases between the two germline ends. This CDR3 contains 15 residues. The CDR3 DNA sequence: TGTGCCAGCTCACTCGGTCCGTCGGGGTCCTATGGCTACACCTTC. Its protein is CASSLGPSGSYGYTF.

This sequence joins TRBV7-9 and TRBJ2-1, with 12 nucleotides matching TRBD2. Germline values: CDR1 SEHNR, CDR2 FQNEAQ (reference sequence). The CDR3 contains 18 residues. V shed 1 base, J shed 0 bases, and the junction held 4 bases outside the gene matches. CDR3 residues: CASSLGLAGGPSYNEQFF. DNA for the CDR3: TGTGCCAGCAGCTTAGGGCTAGCGGGAGGGCCCTCCTACAATGAGCAGTTCTTC.

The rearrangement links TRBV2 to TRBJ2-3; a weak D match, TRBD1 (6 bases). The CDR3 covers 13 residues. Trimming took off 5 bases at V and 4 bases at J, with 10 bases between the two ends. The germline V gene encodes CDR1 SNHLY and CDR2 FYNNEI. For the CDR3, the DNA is TGTGCCAGCAGTTTGACAGGACCAGATACGCAGTATTTT. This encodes CASSLTGPDTQYF.

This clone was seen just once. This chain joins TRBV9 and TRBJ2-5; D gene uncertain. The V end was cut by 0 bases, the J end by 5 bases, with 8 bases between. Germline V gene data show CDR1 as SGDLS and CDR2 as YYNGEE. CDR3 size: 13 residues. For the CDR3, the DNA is TGTGCCAGCAGCGTAGCAGTCGGGGAGACCCAGTACTTC. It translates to CASSVAVGETQYF.

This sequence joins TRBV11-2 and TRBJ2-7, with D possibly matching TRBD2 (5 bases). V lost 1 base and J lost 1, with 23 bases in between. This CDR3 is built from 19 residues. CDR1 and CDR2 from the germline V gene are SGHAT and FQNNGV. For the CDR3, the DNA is TGTGCCAGCAGCTTAGGTTTGGTGAGACTTGGGAGCATTTCCTACGAGCAGTACTTC. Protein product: CASSLGLVRLGSISYEQYF.

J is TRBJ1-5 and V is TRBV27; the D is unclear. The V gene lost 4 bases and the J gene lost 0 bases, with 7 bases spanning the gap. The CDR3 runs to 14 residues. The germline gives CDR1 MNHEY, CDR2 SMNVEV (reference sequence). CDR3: CASSSSDSNQPQHF. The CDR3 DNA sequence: TGTGCCAGCAGTTCCTCAGATAGCAATCAGCCCCAGCATTTT.

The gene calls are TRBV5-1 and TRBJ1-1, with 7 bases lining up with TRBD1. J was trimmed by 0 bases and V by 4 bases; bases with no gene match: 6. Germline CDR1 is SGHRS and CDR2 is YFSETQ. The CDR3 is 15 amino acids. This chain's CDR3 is CASSTGQRMNTEAFF. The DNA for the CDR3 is TGCGCCAGCAGCACGGGACAGAGGATGAACACTGAAGCTTTCTTT. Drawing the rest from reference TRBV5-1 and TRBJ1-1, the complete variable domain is KAGVTQTPRYLIKTRGQQVTLSCSPISGHRSVSWYQQTPGQGLQFLFEYFSETQRNKGNFPGRFSGRQFSNSRSEMNVSTLELGDSALYLCASSTGQRMNTEAFFGQGTRLTVV.

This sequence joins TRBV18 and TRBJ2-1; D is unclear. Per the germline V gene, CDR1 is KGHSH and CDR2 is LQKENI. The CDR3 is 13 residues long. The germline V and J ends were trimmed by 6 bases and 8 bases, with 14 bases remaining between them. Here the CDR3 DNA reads TGTGCCAGCTCGTCGCCCCTTAGTGATGAGCAGTTCTTC. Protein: CASSSPLSDEQFF.

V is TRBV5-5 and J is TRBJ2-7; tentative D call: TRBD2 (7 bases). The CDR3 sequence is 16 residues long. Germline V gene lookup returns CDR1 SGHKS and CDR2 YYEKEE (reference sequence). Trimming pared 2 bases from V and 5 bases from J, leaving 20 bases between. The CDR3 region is CASSLGIGGAPDEQYF. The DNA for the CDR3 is TGTGCCAGCAGCTTAGGGATAGGGGGGGCACCCGACGAGCAGTACTTC.

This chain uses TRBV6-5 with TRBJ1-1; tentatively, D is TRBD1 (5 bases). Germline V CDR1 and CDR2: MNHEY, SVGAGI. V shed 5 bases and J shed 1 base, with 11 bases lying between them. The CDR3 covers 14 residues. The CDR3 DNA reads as TGTGCCAGCAGTCTTCAGGGCCCGAACACTGAAGCTTTCTTT. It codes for CASSLQGPNTEAFF.

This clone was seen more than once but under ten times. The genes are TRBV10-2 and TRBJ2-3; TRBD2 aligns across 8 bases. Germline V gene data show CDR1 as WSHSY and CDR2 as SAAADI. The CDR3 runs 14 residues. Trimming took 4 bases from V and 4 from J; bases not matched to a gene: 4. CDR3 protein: CASSGRGGPDTQYF. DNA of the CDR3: TGCGCCAGCAGTGGTCGGGGGGGCCCAGATACGCAGTATTTT.

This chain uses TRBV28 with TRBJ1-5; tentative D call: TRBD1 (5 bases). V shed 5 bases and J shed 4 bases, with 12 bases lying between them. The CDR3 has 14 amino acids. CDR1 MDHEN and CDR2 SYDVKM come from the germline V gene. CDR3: CASSPLSGNQPQHF. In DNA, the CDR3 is TGTGCCAGCAGTCCTCTTTCAGGGAATCAGCCCCAGCATTTT.

The CDR3 loop reads CASSLGLNQPQHF. The CDR3 DNA reads TGTGCCAGCAGTCTGGGGCTCAATCAGCCCCAGCATTTT. The V and J genes are TRBV6-5 and TRBJ1-5, with a tentative D call TRBD1 (5 bases). Germline-derived CDR1 and CDR2 are MNHEY and SVGAGI. There are 13 residues in the CDR3. V lost 5 bases and J 3 bases, leaving 8 bases between the germline ends.

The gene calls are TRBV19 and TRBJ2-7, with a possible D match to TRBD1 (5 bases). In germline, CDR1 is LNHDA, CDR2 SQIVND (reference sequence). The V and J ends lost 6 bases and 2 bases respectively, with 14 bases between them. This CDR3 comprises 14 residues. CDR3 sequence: CASSSTESAYEQYF. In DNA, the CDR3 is TGTGCCAGTAGCTCGACAGAATCGGCCTACGAGCAGTACTTC.

CDR3 DNA sequence: TGTGCCAGCAGGAACCCTAGCGGAAACAATGAGCAGTTCTTC. Protein: CASRNPSGNNEQFF. The chain carries TRBV7-9 and TRBJ2-1; 7 nucleotides agree with TRBD2. The CDR3 is 14 amino acids. V lost 6 bases to trimming and J lost 5 bases; unmatched junction nucleotides: 7. Looked up from germline, CDR1 is SEHNR and CDR2 is FQNEAQ (reference sequence).

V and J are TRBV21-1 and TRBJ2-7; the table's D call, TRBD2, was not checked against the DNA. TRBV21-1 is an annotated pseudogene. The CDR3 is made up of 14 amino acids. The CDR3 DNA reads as TGTGCCAGCAGCAAAGCGGGGAGCTCCTACGAGCAGTACTTC. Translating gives CASSKAGSSYEQYF.

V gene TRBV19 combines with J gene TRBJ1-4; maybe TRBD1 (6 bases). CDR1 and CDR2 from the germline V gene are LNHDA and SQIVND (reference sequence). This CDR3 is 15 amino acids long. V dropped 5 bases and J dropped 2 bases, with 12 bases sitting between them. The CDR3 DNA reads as TGTGCCAGTAGTCCGCGTGGGGGCACTAATGAAAAACTGTTTTTT. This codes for CASSPRGGTNEKLFF.

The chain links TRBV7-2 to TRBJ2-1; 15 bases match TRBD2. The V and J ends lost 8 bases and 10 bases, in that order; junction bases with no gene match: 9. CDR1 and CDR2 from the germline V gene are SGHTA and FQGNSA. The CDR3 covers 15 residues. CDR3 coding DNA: TGTGCCAGCCTACCGGGACTAGCGGGAGGAAAGGAGCAGTTCTTC. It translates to CASLPGLAGGKEQFF.